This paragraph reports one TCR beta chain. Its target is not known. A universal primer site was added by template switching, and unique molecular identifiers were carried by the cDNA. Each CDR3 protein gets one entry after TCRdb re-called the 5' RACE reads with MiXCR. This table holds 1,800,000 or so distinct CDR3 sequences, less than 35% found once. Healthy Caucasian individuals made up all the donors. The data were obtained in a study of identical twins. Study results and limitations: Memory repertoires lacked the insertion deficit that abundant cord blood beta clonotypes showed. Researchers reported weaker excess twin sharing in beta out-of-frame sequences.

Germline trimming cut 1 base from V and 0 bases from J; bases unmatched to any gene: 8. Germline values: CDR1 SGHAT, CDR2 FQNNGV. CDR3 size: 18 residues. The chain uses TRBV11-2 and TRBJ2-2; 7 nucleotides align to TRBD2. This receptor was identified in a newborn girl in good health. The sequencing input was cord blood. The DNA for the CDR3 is TGTGCCAGCAGCTTAGTTTGGGGGAGGGCTTCGAACACCGGGGAGCTGTTTTTT. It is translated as CASSLVWGRASNTGELFF.